This TCR beta chain originates from a study of blood T cell repertoires in COVID-19. Overall study context: The United States, Italy and Spain were the sources of the acute and convalescent COVID-19 samples. Nucleic acid was either cDNA or gDNA, and it came from T cells, B-cell-depleted T cells, or PBMCs.

All enrollees were roughly 18 to 90 years old and from about 25 US areas. Cohort 3 donors counted as recovered after two negative PCRs, clearance, or resolved symptoms. There are 11 residues in the CDR3. Germline V gene sequence: CDR1 SGHTA, CDR2 FQGNSA. Trimming shortened V by 0 bases and J by 7 bases, and 4 bases separated the two germline ends. Sequencing was performed with immunoSEQ multiplex PCR; in TCRdb, only in-frame clones are kept and a portion is missing. The profile shows 150,000 to 200,000 clones, 88% of them singletons. Worth noting for this clone: Within the sample, other DNA sequences also encode this same CDR3.

This TCR came from a woman aged 45-60 years who had recovered from COVID-19. The chain joins TRBV7-2 to TRBJ2-7; D remains unclear. The sequencing sample was made of PBMCs or T cells enriched from blood (not recorded which). The CDR3 sequence: CASSLAREQYF. In DNA form, the CDR3 reads TGTGCCAGCAGCTTAGCTCGGGAGCAGTACTTC.